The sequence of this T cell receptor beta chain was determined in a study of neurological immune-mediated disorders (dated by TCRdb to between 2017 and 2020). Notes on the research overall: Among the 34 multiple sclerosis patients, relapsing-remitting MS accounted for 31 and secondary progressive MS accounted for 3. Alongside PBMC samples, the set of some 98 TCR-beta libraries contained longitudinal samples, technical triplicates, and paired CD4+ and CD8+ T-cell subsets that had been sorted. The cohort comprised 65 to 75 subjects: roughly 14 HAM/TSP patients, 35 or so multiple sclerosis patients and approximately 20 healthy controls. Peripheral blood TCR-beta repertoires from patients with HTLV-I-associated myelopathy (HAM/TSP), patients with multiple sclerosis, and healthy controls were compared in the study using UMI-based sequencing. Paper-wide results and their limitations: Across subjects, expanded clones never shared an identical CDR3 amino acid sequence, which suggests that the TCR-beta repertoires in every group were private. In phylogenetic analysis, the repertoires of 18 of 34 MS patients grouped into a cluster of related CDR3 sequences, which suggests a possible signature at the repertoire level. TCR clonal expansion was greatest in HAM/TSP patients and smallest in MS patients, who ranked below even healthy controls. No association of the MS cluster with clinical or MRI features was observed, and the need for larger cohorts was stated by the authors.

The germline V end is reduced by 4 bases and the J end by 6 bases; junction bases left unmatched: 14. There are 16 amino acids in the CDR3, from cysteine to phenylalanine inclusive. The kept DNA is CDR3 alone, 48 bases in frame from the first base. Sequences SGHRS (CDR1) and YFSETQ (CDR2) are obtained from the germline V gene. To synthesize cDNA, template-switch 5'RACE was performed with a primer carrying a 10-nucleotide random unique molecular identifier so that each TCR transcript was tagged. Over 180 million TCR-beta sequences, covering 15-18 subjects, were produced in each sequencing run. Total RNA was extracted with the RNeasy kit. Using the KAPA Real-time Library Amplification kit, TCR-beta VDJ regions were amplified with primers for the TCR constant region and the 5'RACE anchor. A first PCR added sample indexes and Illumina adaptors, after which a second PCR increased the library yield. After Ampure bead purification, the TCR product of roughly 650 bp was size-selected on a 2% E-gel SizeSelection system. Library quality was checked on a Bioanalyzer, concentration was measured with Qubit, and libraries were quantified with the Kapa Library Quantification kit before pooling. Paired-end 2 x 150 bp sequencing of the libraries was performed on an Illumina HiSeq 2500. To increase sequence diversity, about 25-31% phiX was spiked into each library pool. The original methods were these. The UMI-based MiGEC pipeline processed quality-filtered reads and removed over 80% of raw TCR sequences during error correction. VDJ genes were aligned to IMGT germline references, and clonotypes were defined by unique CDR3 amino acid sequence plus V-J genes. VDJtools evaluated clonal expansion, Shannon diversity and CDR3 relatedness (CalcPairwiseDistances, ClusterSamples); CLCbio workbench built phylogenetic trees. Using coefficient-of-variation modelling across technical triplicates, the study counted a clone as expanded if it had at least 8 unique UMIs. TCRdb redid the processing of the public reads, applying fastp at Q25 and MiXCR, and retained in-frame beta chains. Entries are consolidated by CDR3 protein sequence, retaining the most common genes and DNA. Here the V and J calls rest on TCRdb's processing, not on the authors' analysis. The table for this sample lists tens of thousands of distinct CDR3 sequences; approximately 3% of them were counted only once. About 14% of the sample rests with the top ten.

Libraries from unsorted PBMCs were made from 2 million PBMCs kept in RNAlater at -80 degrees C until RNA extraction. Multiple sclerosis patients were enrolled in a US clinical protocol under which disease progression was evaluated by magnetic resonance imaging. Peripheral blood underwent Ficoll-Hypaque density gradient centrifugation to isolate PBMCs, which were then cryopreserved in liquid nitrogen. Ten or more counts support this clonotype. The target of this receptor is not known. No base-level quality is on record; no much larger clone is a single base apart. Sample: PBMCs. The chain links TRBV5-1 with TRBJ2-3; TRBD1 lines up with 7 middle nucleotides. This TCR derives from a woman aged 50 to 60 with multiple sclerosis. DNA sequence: TGCGCCAGCAGCAGGGACAGAAGACAAACGTCGGATACGCAGTATTTT. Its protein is CASSRDRRQTSDTQYF. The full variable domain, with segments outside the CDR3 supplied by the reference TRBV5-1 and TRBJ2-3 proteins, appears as KAGVTQTPRYLIKTRGQQVTLSCSPISGHRSVSWYQQTPGQGLQFLFEYFSETQRNKGNFPGRFSGRQFSNSRSEMNVSTLELGDSALYLCASSRDRRQTSDTQYFGPGTRLTVL.